What follows are 11 T cell receptor beta chains derived from one specimen sequenced in a study of blood T cell repertoires in COVID-19. Method: immunoSEQ multiplex PCR; TCRdb's copy keeps in-frame clones and lacks some. The sample lists under 200,000 clones; about 80% were seen once. The sample taken for sequencing was PBMCs or T cells enriched from blood (not recorded which). These receptors were taken from a woman aged 60 to 75 with acute COVID-19.

The chain couples TRBV14 to TRBJ1-1; possible D gene TRBD1, 5 bases. V was trimmed by 7 bases and J by 4 bases, leaving 13 bases between them. This CDR3 region has 13 residues. Germline CDR1 reads SGHDN; CDR2 reads FVKESK. CDR3 region: CASTLTQGTEAFF. CDR3 nucleotide sequence: TGTGCCAGCACCTTAACTCAGGGCACTGAAGCTTTCTTT.

The chain uses TRBV28 and TRBJ1-1, with D maybe TRBD1 (6 bases). V lost 4 bases to trimming and J lost 12 bases, with 15 bases between them. This CDR3 has 12 residues. Germline CDR1 reads MDHEN; CDR2 reads SYDVKM. The CDR3 spells CASSSAQGGTFF. DNA for the CDR3: TGTGCCAGCAGTTCCGCACAGGGTGGAACTTTCTTT. The variable domain in full, with the rest retrieved from reference TRBV28 and TRBJ1-1, is DVKVTQSSRYLVKRTGEKVFLECVQDMDHENMFWYRQDPGLGLRLIYFSYDVKMKEKGDIPEGYSVSREKKERFSLILESASTNQTSMYLCASSSAQGGTFFGQGTRLTVV.

The gene calls are TRBV7-6 and TRBJ1-3; no definite D call. The CDR3 is 15 residues long. V lost 6 bases to trimming and J lost 3 bases, with 15 bases between them. CDR1 and CDR2 from the germline V gene are SGHVS and FNYEAQ. The CDR3 protein is CASSREGTRGNTIYF. Written as DNA, the CDR3 is TGTGCCAGCAGTCGGGAGGGCACGCGTGGAAACACCATATATTTT. Filled out from reference TRBV7-6 and TRBJ1-3, the complete variable domain reads GAGVSQSPRYKVTKRGQDVALRCDPISGHVSLYWYRQALGQGPEFLTYFNYEAQQDKSGLPNDRFSAERPEGSISTLTIQRTEQRDSAMYRCASSREGTRGNTIYFGEGSWLTVV.

This clone occurred once. This sequence joins TRBV3-1 (or the pseudogene TRBV3-2) and TRBJ2-1; a weak D match, TRBD2 (7 bases). The CDR3 runs 14 residues. CDR1 and CDR2 from the germline V gene are LGHDT and YNNKEL (reference sequence). The V end lost 3 bases, the J end lost 6 bases, and 12 bases lay between the germline ends. The DNA for the CDR3 is TGTGCCAGCAGCCAGGCGGGGGCGGTCAATGAGCAGTTCTTC. Protein product: CASSQAGAVNEQFF.

Written as DNA, the CDR3 is TGTGCCAGCAGTCTAAGCGGGTCTATTAATGAAAAACTGTTTTTT. Translation: CASSLSGSINEKLFF. V usage is TRBV9 and J usage is TRBJ1-4; D remains unclear. The V gene lost 5 bases and the J gene lost 4 bases, with 15 bases spanning the gap. CDR3 size: 15 residues. The V gene's germline CDR1 is SGDLS and CDR2 YYNGEE.

This clone showed up just a few times. The gene calls are TRBV5-8 and TRBJ2-7; TRBD1 agrees at 9 bases. The CDR3 loop spans 16 amino acids. Germline assignment: CDR1 SGHTS and CDR2 YDEGEE. Trimming removed 5 bases from V and 1 base from J; junction bases left unmatched: 10. The CDR3 is CASRHRDRDVSYEQYV. The CDR3 DNA follows: TGTGCCAGCAGACACCGGGACAGGGATGTATCCTACGAGCAGTACGTC.

This chain joins TRBV3-1 (or the pseudogene TRBV3-2) and TRBJ1-6; 10 bases are shared with TRBD1. The CDR3 has 18 residues. The germline V gene encodes CDR1 LGHDT and CDR2 YNNKEL (reference sequence). The trim removed 3 bases at V and 7 bases at J, leaving 12 bases unmatched. The CDR3 coding sequence is TGTGCCAGCAGCCAGGGGTTAAGGACAGGGGGAATAAATTCACCCCTCCACTTT. This sequence encodes CASSQGLRTGGINSPLHF.

This clone was recorded a few times. The genes are TRBV5-1 and TRBJ2-3; D perhaps matches TRBD2 (5 bases). Trimming cost V 3 bases and J 10 bases, with 18 bases left between them. Germline CDR1 SGHRS, CDR2 YFSETQ. The CDR3 sequence is 14 residues long. The CDR3: CASSSATIPEAQYF. The CDR3, as DNA: TGCGCCAGCAGCTCCGCGACTATCCCCGAGGCGCAGTATTTT. The entire variable domain, with the rest obtained from reference TRBV5-1 and TRBJ2-3, is as follows: KAGVTQTPRYLIKTRGQQVTLSCSPISGHRSVSWYQQTPGQGLQFLFEYFSETQRNKGNFPGRFSGRQFSNSRSEMNVSTLELGDSALYLCASSSATIPEAQYFGPGTRLTVL.

The chain joins TRBV11-2 to TRBJ2-2; perhaps TRBD2 as D (6 bases). The CDR3 totals 14 residues. In germline, CDR1 is SGHAT, CDR2 FQNNGV. Trimming took 5 bases from V and 2 from J, leaving 9 bases between them. The CDR3 sequence is CASSRGSNTGELFF. CDR3 DNA sequence: TGTGCCAGCAGCCGGGGGAGTAACACCGGGGAGCTGTTTTTT.

The sample holds many counts of this clone. The rearrangement uses TRBV3-1 (or the pseudogene TRBV3-2) and TRBJ2-7; D might be TRBD1 (5 bases). Trimming removed 2 bases from V and 5 bases from J, with 19 bases in between. This CDR3 contains 16 residues. CDR1 and CDR2 from the germline V gene are LGHDT and YNNKEL (reference sequence). The CDR3 loop reads CASSQRQGAFLNEQYF. The DNA of the CDR3 is TGTGCCAGCAGCCAACGCCAAGGGGCCTTTTTGAACGAGCAGTACTTC.

The chain combines TRBV9 with TRBJ2-2; D call uncertain. V was clipped by 5 bases and J by 1 base, with 9 bases between them. The CDR3 consists of 14 residues. The germline V gene encodes CDR1 SGDLS and CDR2 YYNGEE. CDR3 region: CASSAVGNTGELFF. As DNA, the CDR3 is TGTGCCAGCAGTGCAGTTGGGAACACCGGGGAGCTGTTTTTT.